The clone carrying this TCR beta chain was picked up a small number of times. What it recognizes is unknown. MiXCR, applied by TCRdb to the 5' RACE reads, yields one record per CDR3 protein. Of tens of thousands of distinct CDR3 sequences listed, under 30% are singletons. The record originates from a study of CD8 T cells in ankylosing spondylitis. The CDR3 sequence is 13 residues long. Germline V gives CDR1 DFQATT, CDR2 SNEGSKA (reference sequence). The germline V and J ends were trimmed by 6 bases and 1 base, with 12 bases remaining between them. Broader study findings: In peripheral blood, disease-linked CD8+ clones occurred at relatively low frequencies.

The material sequenced was blood, either unsorted or a sorted T cell fraction (not recorded which). This TCR came from a male donor with ankylosing spondylitis or in good health (not recorded which). The chain has TRBV20-1 and TRBJ2-5; D unclear. Here the CDR3 DNA reads TGCAGTGCCCACCCCGGGTTCCAAGAGACCCAGTACTTC. Protein: CSAHPGFQETQYF.